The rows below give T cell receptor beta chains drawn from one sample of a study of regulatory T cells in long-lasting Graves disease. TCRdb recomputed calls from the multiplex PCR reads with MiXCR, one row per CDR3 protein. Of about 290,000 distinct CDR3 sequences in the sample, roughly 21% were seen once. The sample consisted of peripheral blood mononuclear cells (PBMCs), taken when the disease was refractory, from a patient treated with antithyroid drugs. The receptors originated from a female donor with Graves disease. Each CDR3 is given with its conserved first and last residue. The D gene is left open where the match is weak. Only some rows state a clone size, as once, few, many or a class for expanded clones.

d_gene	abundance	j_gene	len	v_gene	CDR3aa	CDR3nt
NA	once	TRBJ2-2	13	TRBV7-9	CASSLTEFGELFF	TGTGCCAGCAGTTTGACAGAATTCGGGGAGCTGTTTTTT
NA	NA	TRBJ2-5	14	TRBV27	CASSWDGAKETQYF	TGTGCCAGCAGTTGGGACGGGGCGAAGGAGACCCAGTACTTC
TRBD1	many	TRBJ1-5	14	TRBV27	CASSFQGGNQPQHF	TGTGCCAGCAGTTTTCAGGGGGGCAATCAGCCCCAGCATTTT
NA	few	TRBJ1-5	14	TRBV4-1	CASSQDFRGQPQHF	TGCGCCAGCAGCCAAGACTTTAGGGGTCAGCCCCAGCATTTT
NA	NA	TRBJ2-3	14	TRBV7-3	CASSLAGGLDTQYF	TGTGCCAGCAGCTTAGCTGGAGGGCTAGATACGCAGTATTTT
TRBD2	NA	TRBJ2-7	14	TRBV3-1	CASSHGGGSYEQYF	TGTGCCAGCAGCCACGGGGGGGGCTCCTACGAGCAGTACTTC
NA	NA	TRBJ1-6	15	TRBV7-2	CASSLVPGGNSPLHF	TGTGCCAGCAGCTTAGTCCCGGGGGGGAATTCACCCCTCCACTTT
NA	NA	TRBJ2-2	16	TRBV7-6	CASSLGMGEVAGELFF	TGTGCCAGCAGCTTAGGGATGGGGGAGGTCGCCGGGGAGCTGTTTTTT
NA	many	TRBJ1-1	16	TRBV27	CASTPQRAGDNTEAFF	TGTGCCAGCACCCCTCAAAGGGCAGGGGACAACACTGAAGCTTTCTTT
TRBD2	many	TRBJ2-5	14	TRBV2	CASSEGLAGETQYF	TGTGCCAGCAGTGAAGGTCTAGCGGGGGAGACCCAGTACTTC
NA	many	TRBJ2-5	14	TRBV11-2	CASSLVRDGETQYF	TGTGCCAGCAGCTTAGTCAGGGACGGAGAGACCCAGTACTTC
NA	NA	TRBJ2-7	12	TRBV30	CAWAATPYEQYF	TGTGCCTGGGCTGCAACTCCCTACGAGCAGTACTTC
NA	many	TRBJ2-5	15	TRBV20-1	CSARDGKTIQETQYF	TGCAGTGCTAGAGATGGGAAAACGATCCAAGAGACCCAGTACTTC
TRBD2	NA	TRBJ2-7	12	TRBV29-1	CSVRDYAYEQYF	TGCAGCGTCCGGGACTACGCCTACGAGCAGTACTTC
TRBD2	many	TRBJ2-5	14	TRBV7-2	CASSRLAGGETQYF	TGTGCCAGCAGCCGACTAGCGGGTGGAGAGACCCAGTACTTC
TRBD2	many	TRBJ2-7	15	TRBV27	CASSLGTSGRYEQYF	TGTGCCAGCAGTTTGGGGACTAGCGGGAGGTACGAGCAGTACTTC
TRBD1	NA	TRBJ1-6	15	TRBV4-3	CASSHGTERWSPLHF	TGCGCCAGCAGCCATGGGACAGAAAGGTGGTCACCCCTCCACTTT
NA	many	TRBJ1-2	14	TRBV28	CASSLFRGGVGYTF	TGTGCCAGCAGTTTGTTCAGGGGTGGTGTTGGCTACACCTTC
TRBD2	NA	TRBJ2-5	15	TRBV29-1	CSVGGTSGWQETQYF	TGCAGCGTTGGGGGGACTAGCGGGTGGCAAGAGACCCAGTACTTC
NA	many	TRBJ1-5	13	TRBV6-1	CASSEDKAQPQHF	TGTGCCAGCAGTGAAGATAAGGCGCAGCCCCAGCATTTT
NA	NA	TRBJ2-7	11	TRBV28	CASMWAYEQYF	TGTGCCAGCATGTGGGCCTACGAGCAGTACTTC
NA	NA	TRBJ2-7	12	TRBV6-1	CASRTATGEQYF	TGTGCCAGCAGGACCGCTACAGGGGAGCAGTACTTC